Following are 18 T cell receptor beta chains from one sample sequenced in a study of shared clonotypes between healthy human individuals. Using immunoSEQ multiplex PCR, the repertoire was profiled, and TCRdb retains in-frame clones only, with some absent. The sample shows 2 million to 2.5 million clones, approximately 93% of them seen only once. Sample: naive CD4+ T cells from PBMCs. Subset here: CD45RA+ positively selected. These receptors originate from a man aged 18 to 30 in good health. Some clones in this sample may be carry-over from other donors' samples.

Note on this clone: The sample carries other DNA sequences with the same CDR3. This sequence joins TRBV28 and TRBJ1-2; D is undetermined. This CDR3 has 13 amino acids. Per germline, CDR1 MDHEN and CDR2 SYDVKM. The V and J ends lost 5 bases and 3 bases respectively, with 10 bases between them. In DNA, the CDR3 is TGTGCCAGCAGTCCACCTGGGGACTATGGCTACACCTTC. This gives the protein CASSPPGDYGYTF.

Here the CDR3 reads CASSLVDQTDTQYF. The CDR3 DNA reads TGCGCCAGCAGCTTGGTAGACCAAACAGATACGCAGTATTTT. The chain has TRBV5-1 and TRBJ2-3, with unresolved D. This CDR3 comprises 14 residues. Germline V CDR1 and CDR2: SGHRS, YFSETQ. The ends were cut back, 0 bases at V and 3 bases at J, with 8 bases in the middle.

The V gene is TRBV5-1, the J gene TRBJ1-2; weak D call: TRBD1 (5 bases). Germline V gene data show CDR1 as SGHRS and CDR2 as YFSETQ. With 2 bases removed from V and 7 bases from J, the gap between germline ends came to 12 bases. The CDR3 contains 13 residues. CDR3 sequence (DNA): TGCGCCAGCAGCTTACCAGGGTTCTCTGGCTACACCTTC. This gives the protein CASSLPGFSGYTF.

This rearrangement joins TRBV19 to TRBJ2-1, with 11 positions matching TRBD2. The CDR3 loop spans 16 amino acids. Trimming cost V 4 bases and J 3 bases; bases outside gene matches: 5. Germline V lookup: CDR1 LNHDA, CDR2 SQIVND (reference sequence). CDR3 sequence: CASSRRTSGYYNEQFF. The CDR3 bases are TGTGCCAGTAGTAGACGGACTAGCGGGTACTACAATGAGCAGTTCTTC. Filled out from reference TRBV19 and TRBJ2-1, the complete variable domain reads DGGITQSPKYLFRKEGQNVTLSCEQNLNHDAMYWYRQDPGQGLRLIYYSQIVNDFQKGDIAEGYSVSREKKESFPLTVTSAQKNPTAFYLCASSRRTSGYYNEQFFGPGTRLTVL.

The chain employs TRBV30 and TRBJ2-3; TRBD1 might be the D (6 bases). The germline gives CDR1 GTSNPN, CDR2 SVGIG (reference sequence). The CDR3 consists of 15 residues. Trimming removed 0 bases at V and 1 base at J, with 11 bases between. The CDR3 sequence is CAWSVGASGTDTQYF. The CDR3 DNA reads as TGTGCCTGGAGTGTGGGGGCCTCTGGCACAGATACGCAGTATTTT.

A single count supports this clone. The chain is built from TRBV12-5 and TRBJ2-7; D may be TRBD1 (5 bases). With 2 bases removed from V and 2 bases from J, the gap between germline ends came to 7 bases. This CDR3 is 13 amino acids long. CDR1 and CDR2 (germline): LGHNT, FRNRAP. The CDR3 DNA reads TGTGCTAGTGGTTTGACAGGACCCTACGAGCAGTACTTC. Translating it yields CASGLTGPYEQYF.

The chain is built from TRBV7-4 and TRBJ2-7, with 10 bases matching TRBD2. CDR1 is SGHVT, CDR2 SQSDAQ, per germline. The CDR3 spans 18 residues. The junction had 13 bases not matched to a gene; V was cut back by 5 bases and J by 0 bases. This CDR3 is CASSSSPGLARSSYEQYF. The DNA for the CDR3 is TGTGCCAGCAGCAGTAGCCCGGGACTAGCGAGATCCTCCTACGAGCAGTACTTC.

This chain links TRBV5-5 with TRBJ1-1; D uncertain. V was trimmed by 4 bases and J by 4 bases, leaving 11 bases between them. This CDR3 spans 13 amino acids. Germline V lookup: CDR1 SGHKS, CDR2 YYEKEE (reference sequence). This CDR3 is CASSRAGSTEAFF. The CDR3 nucleotides read TGTGCCAGCAGCCGTGCAGGCTCCACTGAAGCTTTCTTT.

The chain employs TRBV5-1 and TRBJ1-1; D gene unclear. There are 13 residues in the CDR3. Germline CDR1 and CDR2: SGHRS and YFSETQ. V lost 4 bases and J lost 8, with 15 bases in between. The DNA for the CDR3 is TGCGCCAGCAGCCTTCTCGGGGAGCCAGAAGCTTTCTTT. Protein: CASSLLGEPEAFF.

This chain uses TRBV9 with TRBJ1-2; unclear D gene. Per germline, CDR1 SGDLS and CDR2 YYNGEE. The CDR3 is 13 amino acids. The ends were cut back, 5 bases at V and 3 bases at J, with 11 bases in the middle. The CDR3 reads CASSTTAYYGYTF. For the CDR3, the DNA is TGTGCCAGCAGTACCACAGCTTACTATGGCTACACCTTC.

The J gene is TRBJ2-2, the V gene TRBV7-6; the D gene is possibly TRBD1 (5 bases). Germline V gene data show CDR1 as SGHVS and CDR2 as FNYEAQ. There are 16 residues in the CDR3. With 0 bases removed from V and 2 bases from J, the gap between germline ends came to 10 bases. CDR3 sequence reads: CASSLAPQGNTGELFF. In DNA, the CDR3 is TGTGCCAGCAGCTTAGCACCCCAGGGAAACACCGGGGAGCTGTTTTTT.

In regard to this clone: The same CDR3 is also encoded by other DNA sequences in this sample. The V call is TRBV30, the J call TRBJ1-5; D is unresolved. CDR1 and CDR2 from the germline V gene are GTSNPN and SVGIG (reference sequence). CDR3 length equals 13 residues. Trimming removed 0 bases at V and 4 bases at J, with 7 bases between. CDR3 protein: CAWSVQNNQPQHF. In nucleotides, the CDR3 is TGTGCCTGGAGTGTTCAGAATAATCAGCCCCAGCATTTT.

The DNA for the CDR3 is TGTGCCAGTACCTCCGGGACTAGCGGCCCCCCGTACCAAGAGACCCAGTACTTC. It translates to CASTSGTSGPPYQETQYF. The chain links TRBV19 to TRBJ2-5; 11 bases map to TRBD2. Trimming removed 7 bases from V and 0 bases from J; junction bases left unmatched: 13. The CDR3 has 18 residues. From germline, CDR1 is LNHDA and CDR2 SQIVND (reference sequence).

This chain uses TRBV28 with TRBJ1-2; D unclear. Germline V gene sequence: CDR1 MDHEN, CDR2 SYDVKM. The ends were cut back, 5 bases at V and 2 bases at J, with 15 bases in the middle. CDR3 length: 15 residues. This CDR3 reads CASSPPHDGNYGYTF. In DNA, the CDR3 is TGTGCCAGCAGTCCACCACACGACGGGAACTATGGCTACACCTTC.

The V and J genes are TRBV7-3 and TRBJ2-7; tentatively, D is TRBD2 (6 bases). Germline CDR1 reads SGHTA; CDR2 reads FQGTGA. The V gene lost 2 bases and the J gene lost 4 bases, with 15 bases spanning the gap. The CDR3 has 15 amino acids. The CDR3 here is CASSLSAGSLYEQYF. The CDR3, as DNA: TGTGCCAGCAGCTTATCGGCGGGATCGCTGTACGAGCAGTACTTC.

J is TRBJ2-5 and V is TRBV7-8; D remains ambiguous. Gene TRBJ2-7 matches the end of the DNA better, so the J call may be wrong. The CDR3 spans 14 residues. Germline V gene sequence: CDR1 SGHVS, CDR2 FQNEAQ. CDR3 residues: CASSPRQIGYEQYF. The CDR3 bases are TGTGCCAGCAGCCCCCGGCAGATCGGGTACGAGCAGTACTTC.

The chain recombines TRBV27 with TRBJ2-7; tentatively, D is TRBD2 (5 bases). CDR1 MNHEY and CDR2 SMNVEV come from the germline V gene (reference sequence). CDR3 size: 15 residues. The V and J ends lost 0 bases and 2 bases respectively, with 11 bases between them. CDR3 residues: CASSLSVLAAYEQYF. The DNA of the CDR3 is TGTGCCAGCAGTTTATCGGTGCTAGCTGCCTACGAGCAGTACTTC.

CDR3 in DNA: TGTGCCAGCAGCCACATACAGGGGATTAACACTGAAGCTTTCTTT. It is translated as CASSHIQGINTEAFF. The rearrangement uses TRBV5-4 and TRBJ1-1; 7 bases line up with TRBD1. The CDR3 spans 15 residues. The trim removed 4 bases at V and 2 bases at J, leaving 8 bases unmatched. Germline loops: CDR1 SGHNT, CDR2 YYREEE (reference sequence).